This T cell receptor beta chain comes out of a study of blood T cell repertoires in COVID-19. Study background: PBMCs, B-cell-depleted T cells, or T cells provided the cDNA or gDNA that made up the material.

Source study methods: The assay estimated nucleated cells by amplifying reference gene primers. Clones were sequenced by immunoSEQ multiplex PCR, and TCRdb holds only the in-frame ones, with some missing. The V and J calls and clone size were taken over from that table, and D and trimming were inferred from the DNA. This sample has about 140,000 clones, with around 90% found just once. V gave up 4 bases and J gave up 3 bases, with 11 bases separating them. Germline CDR1 and CDR2: SGHAT and FQNNGV. The CDR3 is 14 amino acids. This TCR came from a woman aged 60 to 75 with acute or convalescent COVID-19. The rearrangement links TRBV11-2 to TRBJ2-3, with TRBD1 as a possible D gene (5 bases). Specimen: peripheral blood. The CDR3 protein is CASSSQGRTDTQYF. In DNA form, the CDR3 reads TGTGCCAGCAGCTCCCAGGGCCGGACAGATACGCAGTATTTT.